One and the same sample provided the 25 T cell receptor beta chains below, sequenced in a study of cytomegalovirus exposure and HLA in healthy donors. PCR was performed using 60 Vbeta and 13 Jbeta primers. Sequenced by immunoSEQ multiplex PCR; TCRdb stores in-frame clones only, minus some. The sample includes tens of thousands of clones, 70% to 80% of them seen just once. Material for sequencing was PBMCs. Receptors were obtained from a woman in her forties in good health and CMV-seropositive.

CDR3 protein: CATSQDRGLNGYTF. In DNA form, the CDR3 reads TGTGCCACCAGCCAAGACAGGGGCCTTAATGGCTACACCTTC. The chain couples TRBV25-1 to TRBJ1-2, with TRBD1 matching over 8 bases. This CDR3 region has 14 residues. Per the germline V gene, CDR1 is MGHDK and CDR2 is SYGVNS. J was trimmed by 6 bases and V by 10 bases; bases with no gene match: 13.

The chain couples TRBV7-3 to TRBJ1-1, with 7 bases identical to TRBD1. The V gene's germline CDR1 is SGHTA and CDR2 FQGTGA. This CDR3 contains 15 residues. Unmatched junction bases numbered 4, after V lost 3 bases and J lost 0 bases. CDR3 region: CASSFTGQLNTEAFF. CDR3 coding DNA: TGTGCCAGCAGCTTTACGGGACAGCTGAACACTGAAGCTTTCTTT.

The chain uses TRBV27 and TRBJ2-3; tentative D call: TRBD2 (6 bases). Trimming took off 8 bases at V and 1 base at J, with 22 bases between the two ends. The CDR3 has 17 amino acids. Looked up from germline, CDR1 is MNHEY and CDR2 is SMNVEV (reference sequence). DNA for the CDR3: TGTGCCAGCCAGGAGGCGGGGACGCGAGGGGGCACAGATACGCAGTATTTT. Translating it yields CASQEAGTRGGTDTQYF.

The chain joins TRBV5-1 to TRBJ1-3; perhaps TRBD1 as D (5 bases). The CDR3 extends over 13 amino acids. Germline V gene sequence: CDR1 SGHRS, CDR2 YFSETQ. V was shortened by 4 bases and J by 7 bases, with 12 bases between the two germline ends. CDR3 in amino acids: CASSTGLRNTIYF. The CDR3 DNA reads TGCGCCAGCAGCACGGGACTCCGCAACACCATATATTTT.

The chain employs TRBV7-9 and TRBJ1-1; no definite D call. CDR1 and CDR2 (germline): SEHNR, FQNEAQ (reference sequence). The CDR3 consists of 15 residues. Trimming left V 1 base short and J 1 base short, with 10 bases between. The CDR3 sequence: CASSLDGRPNTEAFF. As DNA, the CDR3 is TGTGCCAGCAGCTTAGATGGGCGACCGAACACTGAAGCTTTCTTT. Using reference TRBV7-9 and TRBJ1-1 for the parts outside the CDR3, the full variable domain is DTGVSQNPRHKITKRGQNVTFRCDPISEHNRLYWYRQTLGQGPEFLTYFQNEAQLEKSRLLSDRFSAERPKGSFSTLEIQRTEQGDSAMYLCASSLDGRPNTEAFFGQGTRLTVV.

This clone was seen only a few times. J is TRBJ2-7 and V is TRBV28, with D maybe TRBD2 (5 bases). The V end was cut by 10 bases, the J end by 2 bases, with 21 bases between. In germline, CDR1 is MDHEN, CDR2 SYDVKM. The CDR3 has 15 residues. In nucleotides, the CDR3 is TGTGCCACCCGGGGAGACCCCAGCCGGCCCTACGAGCAGTACTTC. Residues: CATRGDPSRPYEQYF.

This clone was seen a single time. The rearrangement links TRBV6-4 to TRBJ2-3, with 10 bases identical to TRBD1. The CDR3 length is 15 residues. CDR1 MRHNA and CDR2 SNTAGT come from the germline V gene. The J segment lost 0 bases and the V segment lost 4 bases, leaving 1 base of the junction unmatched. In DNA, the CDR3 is TGTGCCAGCAGTGTGGACAGGGGGAGCACAGATACGCAGTATTTT. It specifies CASSVDRGSTDTQYF.

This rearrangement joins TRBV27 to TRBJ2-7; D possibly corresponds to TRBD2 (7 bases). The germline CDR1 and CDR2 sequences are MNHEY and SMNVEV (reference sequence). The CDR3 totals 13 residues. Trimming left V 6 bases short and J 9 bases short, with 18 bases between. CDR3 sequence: CASSPWGGQGQYF. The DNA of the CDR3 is TGTGCCAGCAGCCCATGGGGGGGGCAGGGGCAGTACTTC.

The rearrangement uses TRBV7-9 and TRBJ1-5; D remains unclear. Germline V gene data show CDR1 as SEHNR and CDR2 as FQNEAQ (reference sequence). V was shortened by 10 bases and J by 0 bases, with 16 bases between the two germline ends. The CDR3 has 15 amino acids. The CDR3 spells CATDAGGGSNQPQHF. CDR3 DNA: TGTGCCACCGACGCGGGAGGAGGTAGCAATCAGCCCCAGCATTTT.

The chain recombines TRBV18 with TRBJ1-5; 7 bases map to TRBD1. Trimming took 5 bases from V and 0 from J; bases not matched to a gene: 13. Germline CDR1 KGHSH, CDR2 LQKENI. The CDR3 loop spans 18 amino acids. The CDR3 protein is CASSSRTGTIDSNQPQHF. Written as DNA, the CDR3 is TGTGCCAGCTCATCAAGGACAGGTACTATCGATAGCAATCAGCCCCAGCATTTT. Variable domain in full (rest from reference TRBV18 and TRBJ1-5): NAGVMQNPRHLVRRRGQEARLRCSPMKGHSHVYWYRQLPEEGLKFMVYLQKENIIDESGMPKERFSAEFPKEGPSILRIQQVVRGDSAAYFCASSSRTGTIDSNQPQHFGDGTRLSIL.

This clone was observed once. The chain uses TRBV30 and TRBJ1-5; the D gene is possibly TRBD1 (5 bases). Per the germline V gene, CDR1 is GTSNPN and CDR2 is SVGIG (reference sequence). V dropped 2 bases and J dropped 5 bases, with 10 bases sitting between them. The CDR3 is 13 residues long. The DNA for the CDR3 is TGTGCCTGGAGTTCAGGGTTGCATCAGCCCCAGCATTTT. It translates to CAWSSGLHQPQHF.

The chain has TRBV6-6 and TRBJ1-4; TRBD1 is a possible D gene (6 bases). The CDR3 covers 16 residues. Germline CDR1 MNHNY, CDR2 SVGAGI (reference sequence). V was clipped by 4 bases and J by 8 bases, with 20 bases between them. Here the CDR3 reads CASSFLQPGTNEKLFF. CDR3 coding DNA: TGTGCCAGCAGTTTCCTACAACCCGGGACAAACGAAAAACTGTTTTTT.

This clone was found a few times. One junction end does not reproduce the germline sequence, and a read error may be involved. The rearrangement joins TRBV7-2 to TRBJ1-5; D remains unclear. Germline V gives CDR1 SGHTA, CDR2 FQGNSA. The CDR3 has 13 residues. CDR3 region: CASSQERDQPQHF. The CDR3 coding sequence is TGCGCCAGCAGCCAAGAGAGGGATCAGCCCCAGCATTTT.

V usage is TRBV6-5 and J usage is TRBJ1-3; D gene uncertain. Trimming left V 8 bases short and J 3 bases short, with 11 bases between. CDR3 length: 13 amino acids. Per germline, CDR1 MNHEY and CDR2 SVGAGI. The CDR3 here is CASGRDRGNTIYF. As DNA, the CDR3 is TGTGCCAGCGGACGGGATCGTGGAAACACCATATATTTT.

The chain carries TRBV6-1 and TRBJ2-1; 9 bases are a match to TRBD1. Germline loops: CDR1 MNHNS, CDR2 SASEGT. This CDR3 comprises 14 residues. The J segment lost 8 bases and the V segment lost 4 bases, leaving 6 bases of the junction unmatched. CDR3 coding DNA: TGTGCCAGCAGTGCCCGGGACAGGGATGATGAGCAGTTCTTC. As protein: CASSARDRDDEQFF.

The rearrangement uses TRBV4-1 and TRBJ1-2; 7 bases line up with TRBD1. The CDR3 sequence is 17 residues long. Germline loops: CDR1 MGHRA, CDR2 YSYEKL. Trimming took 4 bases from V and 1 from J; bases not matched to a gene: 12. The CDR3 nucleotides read TGCGCCAGCAGCCCTAATCGGGACAGCCAAGATAACTATGGCTACACCTTC. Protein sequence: CASSPNRDSQDNYGYTF.

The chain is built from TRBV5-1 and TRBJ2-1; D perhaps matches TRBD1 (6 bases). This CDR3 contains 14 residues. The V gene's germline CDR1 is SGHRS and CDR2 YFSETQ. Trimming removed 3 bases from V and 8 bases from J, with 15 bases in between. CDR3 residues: CASSYPTGSDEQFF. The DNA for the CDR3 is TGCGCCAGCAGCTACCCTACAGGGTCCGATGAGCAGTTCTTC.

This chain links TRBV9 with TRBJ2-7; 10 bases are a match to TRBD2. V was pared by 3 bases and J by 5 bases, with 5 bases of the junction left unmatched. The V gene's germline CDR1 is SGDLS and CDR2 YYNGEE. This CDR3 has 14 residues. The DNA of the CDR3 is TGTGCCAGCAGCGAGGTTGGACTAGCGGACGAGCAGTACTTC. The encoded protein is CASSEVGLADEQYF.

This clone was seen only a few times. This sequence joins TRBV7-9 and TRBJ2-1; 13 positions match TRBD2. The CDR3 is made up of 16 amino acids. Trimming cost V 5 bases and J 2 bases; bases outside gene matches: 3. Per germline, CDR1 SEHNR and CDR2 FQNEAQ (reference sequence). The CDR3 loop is CASSLGLAGTYNEQFF. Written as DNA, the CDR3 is TGTGCCAGCAGCCTGGGACTAGCGGGGACCTACAATGAGCAGTTCTTC.

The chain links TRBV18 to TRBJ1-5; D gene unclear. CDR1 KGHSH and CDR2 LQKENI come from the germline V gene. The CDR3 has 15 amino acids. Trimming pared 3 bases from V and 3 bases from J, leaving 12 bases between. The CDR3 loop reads CASSPSDIYNQPQHF. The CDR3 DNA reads TGTGCCAGCTCACCCTCCGACATATACAATCAGCCCCAGCATTTT.

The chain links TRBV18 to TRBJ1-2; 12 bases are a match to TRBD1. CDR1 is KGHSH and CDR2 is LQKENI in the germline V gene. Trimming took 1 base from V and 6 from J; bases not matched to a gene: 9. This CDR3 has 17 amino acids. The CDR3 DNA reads TGTGCCAGCTCACCACAGAGGGGACAGGGGGCGCGGGATGGCTACACCTTC. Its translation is CASSPQRGQGARDGYTF.

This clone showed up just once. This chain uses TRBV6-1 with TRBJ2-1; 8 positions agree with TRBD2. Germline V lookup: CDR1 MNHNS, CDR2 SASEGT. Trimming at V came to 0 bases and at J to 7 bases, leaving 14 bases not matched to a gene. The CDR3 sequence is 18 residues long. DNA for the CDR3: TGTGCCAGCAGTGAAGCCTTAACCGGGGGGGCTTATGGGAATGAGCAGTTCTTC. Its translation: CASSEALTGGAYGNEQFF.

Here the CDR3 reads CASSRRTGHLSPLHF. In DNA, the CDR3 is TGTGCCAGCAGCCGTAGGACAGGGCATCTCTCACCCCTCCACTTT. This chain uses TRBV7-2 with TRBJ1-6; TRBD1 aligns across 8 bases. Germline V lookup: CDR1 SGHTA, CDR2 FQGNSA. The V segment lost 5 bases and the J segment 10 bases; nucleotides outside the gene matches: 10. The CDR3 extends over 15 amino acids.

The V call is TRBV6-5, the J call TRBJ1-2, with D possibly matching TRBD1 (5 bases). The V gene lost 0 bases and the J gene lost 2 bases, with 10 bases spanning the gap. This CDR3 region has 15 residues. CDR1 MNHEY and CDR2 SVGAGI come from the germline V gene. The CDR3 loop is CASSYSGGTNYGYTF. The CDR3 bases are TGTGCCAGCAGTTACTCGGGGGGAACAAACTATGGCTACACCTTC.

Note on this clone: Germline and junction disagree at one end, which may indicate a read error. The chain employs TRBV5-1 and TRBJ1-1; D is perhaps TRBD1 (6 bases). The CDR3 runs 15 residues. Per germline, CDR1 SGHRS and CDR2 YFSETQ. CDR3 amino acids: CASSPRDTLNTEALF. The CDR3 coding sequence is TGCGCCAGCAGCCCCCGGGACACCCTGAACACTGAAGCTCTCTTT. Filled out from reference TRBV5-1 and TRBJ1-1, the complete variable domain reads KAGVTQTPRYLIKTRGQQVTLSCSPISGHRSVSWYQQTPGQGLQFLFEYFSETQRNKGNFPGRFSGRQFSNSRSEMNVSTLELGDSALYLCASSPRDTLNTEALFGQGTRLTVV.